This T cell receptor (beta chain) comes out of a study of Ad26.COV2.S vaccination and SARS-CoV-2 variants. Study-level points and caveats: Considerable breadth of spike-specific CD8+ and CD4+ T cell responses has reportedly been documented following vaccination. Recipients given vaccine exceeded placebo recipients in spike-specific TCR breadth. Placebo recipients and vaccine recipients were similar in non-spike TCR breadth.

The data were produced by immunoSEQ multiplex PCR, yet TCRdb's version contains in-frame clones alone and is incomplete. Among roughly 240,000 clones listed, 85% to 90% were seen once. CDR1 and CDR2 from the germline V gene are ENHRY and SYGVKD. The V end lost 4 bases, the J end lost 8 bases, and 14 bases lay between the germline ends. The CDR3 is made up of 13 amino acids. Worth noting for this clone: As yet, its antigen is unknown.

Described treatment: over 15 received Ad26.COV2.S at low or high dose, single or two shots; about five received placebo; per-sample allocation not given. Sampling occurred on day 63 after the first vaccine or placebo injection. This TCR was recovered from a person between 18 and 65 years old who received the Ad26.COV2.S COVID-19 vaccine or a placebo. The rearrangement links TRBV10-3 to TRBJ1-2, with D unresolved. The material sequenced was peripheral blood, taken in a trial of Ad26.COV2.S vaccine versus placebo. The CDR3 coding sequence is TGTGCCATCAGTGCGGATGAGGCGGGAGGCTACACCTTC. Its translation is CAISADEAGGYTF.